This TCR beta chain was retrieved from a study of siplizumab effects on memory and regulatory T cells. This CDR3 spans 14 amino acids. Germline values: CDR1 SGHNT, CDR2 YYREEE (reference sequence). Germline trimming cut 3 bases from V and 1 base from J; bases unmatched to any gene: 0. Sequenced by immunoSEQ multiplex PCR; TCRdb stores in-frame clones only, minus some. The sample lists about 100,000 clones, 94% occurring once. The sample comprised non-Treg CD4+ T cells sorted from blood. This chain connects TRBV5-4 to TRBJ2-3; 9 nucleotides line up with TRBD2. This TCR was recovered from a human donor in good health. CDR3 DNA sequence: TGTGCCAGCAGCTGGACTAGCGGCACAGATACGCAGTATTTT. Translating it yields CASSWTSGTDTQYF.